This T cell receptor (beta chain) is drawn from a study of blood T cell repertoires in COVID-19. Trimming took 4 bases from V and 4 from J; bases not matched to a gene: 9. Per germline, CDR1 SGHRS and CDR2 YFSETQ. The CDR3 is made up of 18 amino acids. Original processing notes: It was from reference gene primer amplification that nucleated cell counts were estimated. Some clones are missing from TCRdb's copy, which holds only in-frame ones; the method was immunoSEQ multiplex PCR. V and J calls and clone size come straight from that table; D and trimming were deduced from the DNA. The table includes fewer than 200,000 clones, 65% to 90% detected once.

The rearrangement links TRBV5-1 to TRBJ2-1, with 15 bases identical to TRBD2. Sequenced input: peripheral blood. The sequence was obtained from a man aged 50-59 years with active or convalescent COVID-19. CDR3 sequence reads: CASSPSGTSGGPYNEQFF. In DNA form, the CDR3 reads TGCGCCAGCAGCCCCTCGGGGACTAGCGGGGGGCCATACAATGAGCAGTTCTTC.